The next 20 T cell receptor beta chains were all read from a single sample in a study of regulatory T cells in long-lasting Graves disease. To make TCR beta libraries, researchers used iRepertoire HTBI primers and Arm-PCR of CDR3 regions. TCRdb reprocessed the multiplex PCR reads with MiXCR, giving one entry per CDR3 protein. The sample holds about 540,000 distinct CDR3 sequences; around an eighth are singletons and the top ten take over 7.5%. Regarding time point: newly diagnosed GD, antithyroid drugs for less than 3 months. The authors made the TCR library using RNA they extracted from PBMCs. The same specimen was also included in a second study, on T cells in Graves' hyperthyroidism and ophthalmopathy.

The sequencing used peripheral blood mononuclear cells (PBMCs), collected at new diagnosis, from a patient treated with antithyroid drugs. Receptor source: a man aged 25-45 years with Graves disease.

This clonotype has a count of ten or more. This sequence joins TRBV2 and TRBJ2-3; D is uncertain. The CDR3 runs to 10 residues. Trimming left V 7 bases short and J 4 bases short, with 3 bases between. CDR1 is SNHLY and CDR2 is FYNNEI in the germline V gene. DNA of the CDR3: TGTGCCAGCAACTCAGATACGCAGTATTTT. Translation gives CASNSDTQYF.

This rearrangement joins TRBV11-2 to TRBJ2-7; 7 bases line up with TRBD2. The germline CDR1 and CDR2 sequences are SGHAT and FQNNGV. This CDR3 has 15 residues. After removal of 1 base from V and 5 bases from J, the junction contained 8 bases not matched to a gene. The CDR3, as DNA: TGTGCCAGCAGCTTAGGAGTAGGCGGGAGTGACGAGCAGTACTTC. This encodes CASSLGVGGSDEQYF.

This clonotype was observed at least ten times. CDR3 loop: CASSLASGGYEQFF. CDR3 bases: TGTGCCAGCAGTTTGGCTAGTGGAGGATATGAGCAGTTCTTC. The chain uses TRBV6-2 or TRBV6-3 and TRBJ2-1; TRBD2 is a possible D gene (5 bases). This CDR3 is 14 amino acids long. Germline CDR1 MNHEY, CDR2 SVGEGT. Trimming pared 4 bases from V and 8 bases from J, leaving 15 bases between.

This clonotype has only a few counts. The chain links TRBV30 to TRBJ2-2; the D gene is possibly TRBD1 (6 bases). Trimming took off 4 bases at V and 0 bases at J, with 9 bases between the two ends. The CDR3 spans 14 residues. CDR1 is GTSNPN and CDR2 is SVGIG in the germline V gene (reference sequence). The CDR3 reads CAWNRAPNTGELFF. CDR3 coding DNA: TGTGCCTGGAACAGGGCTCCGAACACCGGGGAGCTGTTTTTT. The full variable domain, rest sourced from reference TRBV30 and TRBJ2-2, is SQTIHQWPATLVQPVGSPLSLECTVEGTSNPNLYWYRQAAGRGLQLLFYSVGIGQISSEVPQNLSASRPQDRQFILSSKKLLLSDSGFYLCAWNRAPNTGELFFGEGSRLTVL.

This clonotype has at least ten counts. The V call is TRBV10-3, the J call TRBJ2-7, with 10 bases lining up with TRBD2. The CDR3 is 15 amino acids. Germline V gene lookup returns CDR1 ENHRY and CDR2 SYGVKD. Trimming cost V 0 bases and J 3 bases; bases outside gene matches: 2. The CDR3 loop reads CAISESRLAGYEQYF. Here the CDR3 DNA reads TGTGCCATCAGTGAGTCGAGACTAGCGGGCTACGAGCAGTACTTC.

The V gene is TRBV19, the J gene TRBJ1-5; D possibly corresponds to TRBD1 (5 bases). CDR1 is LNHDA, CDR2 SQIVND, per germline (reference sequence). This CDR3 is 16 amino acids long. V shed 7 bases and J shed 7 bases, with 23 bases lying between them. The CDR3 spells CASTFRAPLRGQPQHF. CDR3 in DNA: TGTGCCAGTACCTTTAGGGCTCCCCTAAGGGGCCAGCCCCAGCATTTT.

This clonotype was counted at least ten times. The chain couples TRBV3-1 to TRBJ2-3, with D possibly being TRBD2 (5 bases). Trimming pared 4 bases from V and 6 bases from J, leaving 17 bases between. This CDR3 comprises 15 residues. Germline V gene sequence: CDR1 LGHDT, CDR2 YNNKEL (reference sequence). The CDR3 DNA sequence: TGTGCCAGCAGCCGTACCCTAGCCCCCCAGGATACGCAGTATTTT. It codes for CASSRTLAPQDTQYF.

Ten or more counts support this clonotype. The chain recombines TRBV12-3 or TRBV12-4 with TRBJ2-7; the match to TRBD2 covers 7 bases. The ends lost 6 bases at V and 2 bases at J; junction bases unmatched: 4. The CDR3 length is 13 residues. For the CDR3, the DNA is TGTGCCAGCAGCCTAGCGGTAACCTACGAGCAGTACTTC. It is translated as CASSLAVTYEQYF.

With regard to this clonotype: Since a much larger clone is just one base distant, this may be a read error. V is TRBV7-2 and J is TRBJ1-2; D is undetermined. Trimming pared 4 bases from V and 10 bases from J, leaving 25 bases between. The germline V gene encodes CDR1 SGHTA and CDR2 FQGNSA. The CDR3 has 16 amino acids. As DNA, the CDR3 is TGTGCCAGCAGCTCCGAAGAGAGAGGGTCTCTTTTCGACTACACCTTC. Translating it yields CASSSEERGSLFDYTF.

V usage is TRBV2 and J usage is TRBJ2-4; no definite D call. Germline CDR1 is SNHLY and CDR2 is FYNNEI. Trimming left V 6 bases short and J 8 bases short, with 8 bases between. This CDR3 region has 11 residues. The CDR3 region has the DNA TGTGCCAGCAGCGTTAGTGACATTCAGTACTTC. Amino acids: CASSVSDIQYF.

In its sample, this clonotype was seen many times. DNA of the CDR3: TGTGCCAGCAGTAAGCGCGATGAGCAGTTCTTC. Translation: CASSKRDEQFF. The rearrangement uses TRBV6-2 or TRBV6-3 and TRBJ2-1; D is unresolved. Germline CDR1 MNHEY, CDR2 SVGEGT. The CDR3 loop spans 11 amino acids. Trimming took 5 bases from V and 8 from J, leaving 7 bases between them.

This clonotype was observed a handful of times. The V and J genes are TRBV20-1 and TRBJ1-5; TRBD1 is a possible D gene (6 bases). Germline CDR1 and CDR2: DFQATT and SNEGSKA (reference sequence). V lost 3 bases and J lost 0, with 12 bases in between. This CDR3 has 15 amino acids. The chain's CDR3 is CSASSGTRSNQPQHF. In DNA form, the CDR3 reads TGCAGTGCTAGTTCCGGGACACGTAGCAATCAGCCCCAGCATTTT.

This clonotype was recorded many times. V is TRBV27 and J is TRBJ2-1, with 10 bases fitting TRBD2. There are 16 residues in the CDR3. V lost 2 bases to trimming and J lost 4 bases; unmatched junction nucleotides: 5. CDR1 and CDR2 (germline): MNHEY, SMNVEV (reference sequence). The CDR3 nucleotides read TGTGCCAGCAGTTTAAGCGGGAGGGCCGGTTACAATGAGCAGTTCTTC. This codes for CASSLSGRAGYNEQFF.

This clonotype showed up many times. The V gene is TRBV12-3 or TRBV12-4, the J gene TRBJ2-1; 13 nucleotides align to TRBD2. The CDR3 totals 16 residues. Germline trimming cut 5 bases from V and 7 bases from J; bases unmatched to any gene: 8. The CDR3 DNA sequence: TGTGCCAGCAGTCCCGGACTAGCGGGAGAGTTTAATGAGCAGTTCTTC. It translates to CASSPGLAGEFNEQFF.

The J gene is TRBJ2-7, the V gene TRBV18; D might be TRBD2 (6 bases). Germline-derived CDR1 and CDR2 are KGHSH and LQKENI. The CDR3 contains 14 residues. Between the trimmed V and J ends, which lost 4 bases and 3 bases, there was a span of 13 bases. This CDR3 reads CASSRSLALYEQYF. CDR3 coding DNA: TGTGCCAGCTCACGATCACTAGCACTCTACGAGCAGTACTTC.

This chain uses TRBV20-1 with TRBJ1-1; 8 bases map to TRBD1. The CDR3 spans 14 residues. V shed 3 bases, J shed 0 bases, and the junction held 3 bases outside the gene matches. In germline, CDR1 is DFQATT, CDR2 SNEGSKA (reference sequence). CDR3 bases: TGCAGTGCTAGTCGGACAGGGATGAACACTGAAGCTTTCTTT. Protein sequence: CSASRTGMNTEAFF.

This clonotype appeared a few times. The V and J genes are TRBV16 and TRBJ2-2; D is undetermined. This CDR3 contains 12 residues. Trimming stripped 1 base from V and 6 bases from J, with 3 bases between. Per germline, CDR1 KGHSY and CDR2 FQNENV. CDR3 residues: CASSQYPGELFF. The CDR3 region has the DNA TGTGCCAGCAGCCAATACCCCGGGGAGCTGTTTTTT.

This clonotype was detected many times. V is TRBV11-3 and J is TRBJ2-1, with D unresolved. Germline V gene sequence: CDR1 SGHNT, CDR2 YENEEA. The CDR3 runs to 13 residues. V dropped 2 bases and J dropped 6 bases, with 8 bases sitting between them. The CDR3 DNA sequence: TGTGCCAGCAGCTTACATCGGAGCAATGAGCAGTTCTTC. Amino acid sequence: CASSLHRSNEQFF.

This clonotype was picked up a small number of times. The chain links TRBV3-1 to TRBJ2-5; D uncertain. Deletions cut 6 bases from V and 5 bases from J, with 19 bases between. Germline CDR1 reads LGHDT; CDR2 reads YNNKEL (reference sequence). There are 15 residues in the CDR3. CDR3 amino acids: CASSSTGHFGETQYF. The CDR3 DNA is TGTGCCAGCAGTTCCACCGGCCATTTCGGGGAGACCCAGTACTTC.

This clonotype was observed at least ten times. The chain links TRBV27 to TRBJ1-5, with D hard to call. V dropped 2 bases and J dropped 6 bases, with 8 bases sitting between them. Germline CDR1 and CDR2: MNHEY and SMNVEV (reference sequence). CDR3 length equals 13 residues. This CDR3 reads CASSLEWPQPQHF. Here the CDR3 DNA reads TGTGCCAGCAGTTTAGAATGGCCTCAGCCCCAGCATTTT.